This T cell receptor beta chain stems from a study of blood T cell repertoires in COVID-19. Across the whole study: Sites in the United States, Italy and Spain provided acute and convalescent COVID-19 samples.

In the source study's methods: Reference gene primers were amplified, and this amplification served to estimate nucleated cell counts. Profiled with immunoSEQ multiplex PCR; TCRdb holds only in-frame clones, not every one. The V and J calls and clone size come from that table; D and trimming were worked out from the DNA. Of around 700,000 clones listed, about 90% were seen once; the top ten hold roughly 0.25%. Germline V gives CDR1 PRHDT, CDR2 FYEKMQ (reference sequence). This CDR3 is built from 16 residues. Trimming took 4 bases from V and 0 from J, leaving 12 bases between them. The rearrangement joins TRBV13 to TRBJ1-4, with D uncertain. Sequencing was carried out using peripheral blood. This clonotype was obtained from a woman between 18 and 30 years old with acute or convalescent COVID-19. The CDR3 bases are TGTGCCAGCAGCTCAAGTGGCCTGTCAACTAATGAAAAACTGTTTTTT. It specifies CASSSSGLSTNEKLFF.